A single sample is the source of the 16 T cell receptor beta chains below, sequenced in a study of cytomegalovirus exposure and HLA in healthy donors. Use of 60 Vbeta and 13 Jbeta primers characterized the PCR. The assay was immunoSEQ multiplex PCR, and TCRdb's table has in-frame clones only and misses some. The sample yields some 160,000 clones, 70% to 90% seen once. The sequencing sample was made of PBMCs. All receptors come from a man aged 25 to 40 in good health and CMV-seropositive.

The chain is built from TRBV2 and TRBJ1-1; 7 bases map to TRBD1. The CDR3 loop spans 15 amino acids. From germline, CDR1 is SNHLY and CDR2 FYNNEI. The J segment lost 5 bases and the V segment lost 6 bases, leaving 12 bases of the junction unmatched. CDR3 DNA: TGTGCCAGCAGCCCACAGGGGACAGAATTAACTGAAGCTTTCTTT. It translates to CASSPQGTELTEAFF.

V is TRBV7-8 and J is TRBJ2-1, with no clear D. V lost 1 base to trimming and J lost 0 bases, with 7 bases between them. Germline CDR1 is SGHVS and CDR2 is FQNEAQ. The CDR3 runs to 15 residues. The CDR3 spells CASSLGVSSYNEQFF. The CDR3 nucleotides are TGTGCCAGCAGCTTAGGTGTCAGCTCCTACAATGAGCAGTTCTTC.

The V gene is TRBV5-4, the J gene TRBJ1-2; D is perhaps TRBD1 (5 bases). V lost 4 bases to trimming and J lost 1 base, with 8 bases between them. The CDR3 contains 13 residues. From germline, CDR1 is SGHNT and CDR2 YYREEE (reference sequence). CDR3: CASSVDSNYGYTF. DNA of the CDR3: TGTGCCAGCAGCGTTGACAGTAACTATGGCTACACCTTC.

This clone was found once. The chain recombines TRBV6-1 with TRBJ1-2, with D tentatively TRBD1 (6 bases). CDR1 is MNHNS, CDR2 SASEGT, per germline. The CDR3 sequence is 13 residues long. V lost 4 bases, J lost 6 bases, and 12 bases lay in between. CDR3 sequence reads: CASSGQGKDGYTF. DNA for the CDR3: TGTGCCAGCAGTGGCCAGGGGAAGGATGGCTACACCTTC.

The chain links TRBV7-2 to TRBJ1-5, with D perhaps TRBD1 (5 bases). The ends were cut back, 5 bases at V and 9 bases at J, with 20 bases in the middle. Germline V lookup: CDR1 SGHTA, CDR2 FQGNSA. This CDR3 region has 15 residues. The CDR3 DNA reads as TGTGCCAGCAGCCTAGGGACTCGGGGAGGGAGGCCCCAGCATTTT. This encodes CASSLGTRGGRPQHF.

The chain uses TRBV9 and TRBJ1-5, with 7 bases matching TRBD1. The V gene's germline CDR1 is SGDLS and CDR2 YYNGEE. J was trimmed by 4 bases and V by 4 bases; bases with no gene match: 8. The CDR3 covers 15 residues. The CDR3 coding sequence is TGTGCCAGCAGCAAACAGGGGTTTCGGAATCAGCCCCAGCATTTT. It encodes CASSKQGFRNQPQHF.

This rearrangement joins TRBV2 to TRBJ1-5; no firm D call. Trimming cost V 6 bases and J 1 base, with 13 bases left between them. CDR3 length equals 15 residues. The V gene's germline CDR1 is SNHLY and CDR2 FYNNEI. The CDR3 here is CASSSGPLSNQPQHF. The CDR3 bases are TGTGCCAGCAGCTCCGGTCCACTCAGCAATCAGCCCCAGCATTTT.

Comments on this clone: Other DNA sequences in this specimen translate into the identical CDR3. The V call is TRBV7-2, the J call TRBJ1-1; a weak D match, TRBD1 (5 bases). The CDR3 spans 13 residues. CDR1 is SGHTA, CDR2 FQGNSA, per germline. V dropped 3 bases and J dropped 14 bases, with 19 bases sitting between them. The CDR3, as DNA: TGTGCCAGCAGCTTGTGGACGTCCGGGGGAGCCTTCTTT. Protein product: CASSLWTSGGAFF.

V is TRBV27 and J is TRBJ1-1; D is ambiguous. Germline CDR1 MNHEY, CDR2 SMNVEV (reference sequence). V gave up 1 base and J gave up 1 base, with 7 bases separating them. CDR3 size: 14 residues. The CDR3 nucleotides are TGTGCCAGCAGTTTATACCACAAGAACACTGAAGCTTTCTTT. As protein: CASSLYHKNTEAFF.

CDR3 bases: TGTGCCAGCAGCTTAGTAGCGGGAGGGAGTTTCAATGAGCAGTTCTTC. Amino acids: CASSLVAGGSFNEQFF. The chain joins TRBV7-8 to TRBJ2-1; 11 nucleotides match TRBD2. Germline CDR1 SGHVS, CDR2 FQNEAQ. The junction had 5 bases not matched to a gene; V was cut back by 1 base and J by 6 bases. The CDR3 loop spans 16 amino acids.

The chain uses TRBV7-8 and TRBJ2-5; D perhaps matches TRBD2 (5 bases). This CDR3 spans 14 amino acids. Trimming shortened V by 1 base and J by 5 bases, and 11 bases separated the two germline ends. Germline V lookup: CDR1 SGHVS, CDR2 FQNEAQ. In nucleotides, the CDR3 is TGTGCCAGCAGCTTAGTCGGGGAAGGGGAGACCCAGTACTTC. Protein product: CASSLVGEGETQYF.

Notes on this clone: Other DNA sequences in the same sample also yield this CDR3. CDR3 sequence (DNA): TGCGCCAGCAGCTTGGGGACAGGGAGCACTGAAGCTTTCTTT. Encoded protein: CASSLGTGSTEAFF. V and J are TRBV5-1 and TRBJ1-1; 8 bases map to TRBD1. The ends lost 0 bases at V and 4 bases at J; junction bases unmatched: 2. Germline V gene sequence: CDR1 SGHRS, CDR2 YFSETQ. This CDR3 contains 14 residues.

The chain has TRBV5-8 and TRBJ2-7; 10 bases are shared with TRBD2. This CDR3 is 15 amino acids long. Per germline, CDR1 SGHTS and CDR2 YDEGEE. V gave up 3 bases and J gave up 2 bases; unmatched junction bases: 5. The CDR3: CASSWGLARPYEQYV. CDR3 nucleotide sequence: TGTGCCAGCAGCTGGGGACTAGCGAGGCCCTACGAGCAGTACGTC.

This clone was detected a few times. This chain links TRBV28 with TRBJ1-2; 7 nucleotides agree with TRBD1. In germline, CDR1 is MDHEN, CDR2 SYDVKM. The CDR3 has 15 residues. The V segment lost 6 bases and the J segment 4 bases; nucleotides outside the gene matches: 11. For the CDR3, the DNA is TGTGCCAGCAGCGATGACAGGGAGGTCGTCTATGGCTACACCTTC. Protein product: CASSDDREVVYGYTF.

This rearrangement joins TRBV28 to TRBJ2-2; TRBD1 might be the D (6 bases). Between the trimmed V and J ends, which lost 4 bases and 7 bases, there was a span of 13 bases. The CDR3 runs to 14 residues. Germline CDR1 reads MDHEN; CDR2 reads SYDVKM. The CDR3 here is CASSWGLRNGELFF. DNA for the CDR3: TGTGCCAGCAGTTGGGGGCTCCGGAACGGGGAGCTGTTTTTT.

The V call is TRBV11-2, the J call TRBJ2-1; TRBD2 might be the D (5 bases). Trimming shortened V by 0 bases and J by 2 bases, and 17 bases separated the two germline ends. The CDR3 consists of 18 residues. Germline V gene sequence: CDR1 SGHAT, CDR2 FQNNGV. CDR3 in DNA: TGTGCCAGCAGCTTAGAGGTCCCGACTACCCCCCCCTACAATGAGCAGTTCTTC. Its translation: CASSLEVPTTPPYNEQFF.